This entry describes one T cell receptor beta chain. This clone was observed once. Its antigen is still unknown. The sample holds no much larger clone one base away, and base qualities are not on file. The receptor library was made with the immunoSEQ multiplex PCR assay. The multiplex PCR relied on a mix of 60 forward primers for TCR Vbeta segments and 13 reverse primers for TCR Jbeta segments. Amplification of the CDR3 region of rearranged TCR beta genes was performed with a multiplex PCR assay on genomic DNA. Amplified TCR beta libraries were sequenced as 87-base-pair reads on the Illumina HiSeq System. The published analysis was carried out like this. A later analysis tallied around 87 million unique TCR beta chains across the approximately 670 repertoires, and around 9.9 million of those chains were shared by two or more donors. A nearest-neighbor algorithm error-corrected the raw reads and collapsed the reads into unique sequences, merging closely related sequences to remove PCR and sequencing errors. To assign V, D and J gene segments, CDR3 sequences were aligned to IMGT reference sequences. For a sequence to be retained, a match of at least six nucleotides was required to both a V gene segment and a J gene segment. A rearrangement counted as productive if the CDR3 had no stop codons and remained in frame with V and J, and every other rearrangement counted as non-productive. CDR3 was defined according to IMGT convention as the region running from the second conserved V-encoded cysteine to the conserved J-encoded phenylalanine. The earlier analysis of 500 to 600 of the donors excluded sequences that lacked an unambiguous match to a single V gene segment. In an earlier analysis of 587 of the donors, V segments were called functional above 56.7% productive rearrangements and were called segregating when the between-donor standard deviation exceeded 5%. To diagnose cytomegalovirus status from the catalog of TCR beta chain sequences, a statistical classification framework was built. In a later analysis, TCR nucleotide sequences were compared against IMGT/GENE-DB human TR gene sequences so that V and J genes could be assigned. A later analysis assigned CDR3 sequences and most-parsimonious VDJ recombination scenarios with the TCRdist pipeline. In a later analysis, every TCR beta chain was defined by the combination of its CDR3 amino acid sequence and its V-gene family, and reads without a unique V-gene family were dropped. In a later analysis, 450 to 600 highly shared, low-generation-probability nucleotide sequences were removed to address suspected cross-contamination and a sequencing artifact. In a later analysis, a clonal expansion index for each public chain was calculated from normalized within-repertoire ranks of inferred template counts. A later analysis computed generation probabilities with a VDJ recombination model fitted to out-of-frame rearrangements, and checked the results against IGoR. A later analysis scored TCR-TCR, TCR-HLA and TCR-CMV co-occurrence with hypergeometric tests, applying a repertoire-size bias correction to TCR pairs. A later analysis estimated false discovery rates by permuting HLA or CMV assignments 20 times. In a later analysis, co-occurring TCRs were grouped using DBSCAN, with TCRdist sequence similarity added in when clustering inside HLA-allele-positive subsets. Repertoires with fewer than 30,000 or more than 120,000 public chains were left out of co-occurrence clustering, as were five repertoires with anomalous nucleotide sharing. TCRdb retrieved this table from immuneACCESS and kept in-frame rearrangements only. Not all clones are present; in checked studies, unresolved V genes account for under half, and no reason is known for the remainder. D and trimming were read from the DNA, whereas the V and J calls and clone size are those reported in that table. The sample table holds 150,000 to 200,000 clones, of which over 70% were seen once. Over 2.5% of the sample rests with the top ten.

The record originates from a study of cytomegalovirus exposure and HLA in healthy donors (dated by TCRdb to about 2017). The study in broad terms: An earlier analysis of about 560 of the donors reported about 300 Gb of sequence data and 117 million unique TCR beta sequences obtained from around 190 million T cells. An earlier analysis of 500 to 650 of the donors applied high-throughput TCR beta sequencing to assess whether each TCR beta V gene segment acted as functional or pseudogenic. Rather than using new phenotypic data, the later analysis identified candidate immune exposures from TCR beta sequences and from how often those sequences occurred across donors. Donor age, sex, ethnicity and CMV serostatus were compiled together with the repertoire data. All discovery cohort repertoires had been generated using a single sequencing platform. Across 300 to 500 genotyped donors of the cohort, an average of roughly 250,000 unique TCR beta nucleotide sequences per donor were sequenced, and roughly 20% of those sequences were non-productive. A later analysis re-examined previously published TCR beta repertoires from about 670 donors and added high-resolution HLA genotyping to investigate patterns of TCR occurrence. A later genetic analysis used genome-wide SNP genotypes for about three fifths of the 666 donors, treating that subset as a discovery cohort. HLA typing covered class I and class II loci at four-digit resolution. Roughly five DR-DQ haplotypes were handled as single units for association and clustering because linkage in the cohort was strong. Of the 398 genotyped donors, less than 90% were placed in the genetic ancestry cluster associated with self-reported Caucasian donors. The aim of the study was to test whether cataloging public T cell receptors could identify signatures of past pathogen exposure. Approximately 310 gigabases of sequencing data and 70 million to 95 million unique TCR sequences made up an early release that covered several hundred HLA-typed donors. The study used immunosequencing to profile the T cell repertoires of more than 650 subjects and linked those repertoires to cytomegalovirus serostatus. Along with the roughly 700-subject first cohort, a separate validation cohort of around 120 different subjects was used. To predict cytomegalovirus infection status, the study brought together high-throughput TCR immunosequencing, statistical association of individual TCRs with disease status, and machine learning. Typing coverage differed by locus: A, B, C, DRB1 and DQB1 were typed in roughly 620-630 donors, DQA1 in approximately 520, DPA1 in 606, and DPB1 in just under 490.

Points the paper makes about the study in general: A total of fewer than 200 TCR beta chains were listed by the study as associated with cytomegalovirus. At a false discovery rate of 0.05, a later analysis linked some 18,000 TCR beta sequences to specific HLA alleles. In a later analysis, HLA-associated TCR beta chains were found to be more clonally expanded and to have lower generation probabilities than equally common non-associated chains. Cytomegalovirus status was reported to be diagnosed by the classifier with high specificity and sensitivity in both the original and validation cohorts. Broadly in line with IMGT annotations, most TCR beta V segments showed up in productive rearrangements about 87% or about 30% of the time in an earlier analysis of 587 of the donors. According to a later analysis, TCR association rates differed among HLA loci, with DRB1 alleles showing the most associated TCRs and HLA-C alleles showing the fewest. The authors suggested that the approach could potentially be generalized to other disease states and immunological phenotypes. Because HLA typing was unavailable for some donors at each locus, only the typed subset was used in association tests. Sequencing depth was assumed to be roughly uniform across donors in the presence/absence analyses, though that assumption may not hold. Across donors, most TCR sequences were observed very rarely, whereas some public TCRs were present in many individuals. A few of the identified cytomegalovirus-associated TCR beta chains were confirmed in vitro to be specific for cytomegalovirus antigens. The cohort was sequenced for TCR beta chains only, and without alpha or paired-chain data the features that could be detected were limited. Some 16 rarely observed V segments, including chromosome 9 orphons, were excluded from the earlier analysis of about 610 of the donors because counts were too low. In a later analysis, most CMV-associated TCR beta chains were found to appear HLA-restricted, with HLA associations seemingly driven largely by CMV exposure. A cluster of highly shared sequence variants was judged likely to represent a technical artifact of the sequencing pipeline. In a later genetic analysis, a missense DCLRE1C variant was associated with V-gene and J-gene trimming of TCR beta chains, and the association was replicated in an independent cohort. Compared with the approximately 670-donor mean, donors in an Asian-associated ancestry cluster had fewer N-insertions in productive TCRs, according to a later genetic analysis. A further reported finding was that TCR beta sequences accurately predicted the HLA-A and HLA-B alleles for most subjects in the first cohort. A later analysis reported that several top co-occurrence clusters appeared linked to parvovirus B19, influenza, CMV and Epstein-Barr virus. For the cohort, immune exposure information was limited to CMV serostatus. Linkage disequilibrium might explain the correlated functional status among segregating V segments, but an unknown experimental factor could not be ruled out. Assigning TCR associations to individual alleles was difficult when HLA alleles, especially DR and DQ, strongly co-occurred.

The cohort comprised 666 healthy bone marrow donors. At the time of sampling, all cohort members were nominally healthy, though unrecorded immune exposures were likely present. The donor was CMV seropositive and was included in the group of 250 to 300 seropositive cohort members. Each donor provided a peripheral blood sample, and peripheral blood mononuclear cells were used for TCR beta sequencing. Genomic DNA extraction from the blood cell samples was performed with the Qiagen DNeasy Blood Extraction Kit. The clonotype was recovered from a woman between 45 and 65 years old in good health and CMV-seropositive. Sequencing was performed on PBMCs.

DNA sequence: TGTGCCAGCAGTTTGGGGCAGGGGGTGCATCAGCCCCAGCATTTT. It translates to CASSLGQGVHQPQHF. The chain is made from TRBV28 and TRBJ1-5, and TRBD1 aligns with 7 junction nucleotides. The cysteine opens and the phenylalanine closes a CDR3 of 15 amino acids. Only the CDR3 portion is preserved as DNA: 45 bases, with reading frame beginning at the first base. V is pruned by 3 bases and J by 5 bases, leaving 7 bases of the junction without a gene match. CDR1 and CDR2, looked up from the germline V gene, are MDHEN and SYDVKM. The CDR3 plus the reference TRBV28 and TRBJ1-5 genes for the other parts give the full variable domain: DVKVTQSSRYLVKRTGEKVFLECVQDMDHENMFWYRQDPGLGLRLIYFSYDVKMKEKGDIPEGYSVSREKKERFSLILESASTNQTSMYLCASSLGQGVHQPQHFGDGTRLSIL.